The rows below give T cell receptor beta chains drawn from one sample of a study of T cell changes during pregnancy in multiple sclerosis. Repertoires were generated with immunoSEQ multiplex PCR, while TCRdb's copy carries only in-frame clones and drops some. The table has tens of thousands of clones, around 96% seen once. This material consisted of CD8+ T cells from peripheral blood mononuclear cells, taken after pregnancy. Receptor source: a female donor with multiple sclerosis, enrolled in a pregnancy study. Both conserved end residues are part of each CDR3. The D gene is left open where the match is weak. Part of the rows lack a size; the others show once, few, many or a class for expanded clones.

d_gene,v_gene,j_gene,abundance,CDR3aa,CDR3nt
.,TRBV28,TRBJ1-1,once,CASSPLGGTEAFF,TGTGCCAGCAGTCCCCTCGGCGGCACTGAAGCTTTCTTT
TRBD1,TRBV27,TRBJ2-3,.,CARGQGATDTQYF,TGTGCCAGGGGACAGGGAGCTACAGATACGCAGTATTTT
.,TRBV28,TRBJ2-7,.,CASSLVQVYEQYF,TGTGCCAGCAGTTTGGTTCAGGTCTACGAGCAGTACTTC
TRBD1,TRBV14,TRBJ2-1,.,CASSLTGAIYNEQFF,TGTGCCAGCAGCCTCACAGGGGCTATCTACAATGAGCAGTTCTTC
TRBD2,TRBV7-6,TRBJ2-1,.,CASSPGLAGIYNEQFF,TGTGCCAGCAGCCCAGGACTAGCGGGGATCTACAATGAGCAGTTCTTC
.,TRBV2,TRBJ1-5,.,CASRGQTQHF,TGTGCCAGCAGGGGCCAGACCCAGCATTTT
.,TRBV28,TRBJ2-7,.,CASSLNLRGYEQYF,TGTGCCAGCAGTTTGAATCTTCGGGGATACGAGCAGTACTTC
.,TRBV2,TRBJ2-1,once,CAGSSLHGEQFF,TGTGCCGGGAGCAGCCTACACGGTGAGCAGTTCTTC
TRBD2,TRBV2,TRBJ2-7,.,CASSGLSGSGVYEQYF,TGTGCCAGCAGTGGTCTTAGCGGGAGTGGCGTCTACGAGCAGTACTTC
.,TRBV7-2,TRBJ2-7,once,CASLVQGTHEQYF,TGTGCCAGCTTAGTGCAGGGTACCCACGAGCAGTACTTC
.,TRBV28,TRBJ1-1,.,CASSFSTEAFF,TGTGCCAGCAGTTTCTCCACTGAAGCTTTCTTT
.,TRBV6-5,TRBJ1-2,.,CASSYSTNYIYGYTF,TGTGCCAGCAGTTACTCGACGAACTATATTTATGGCTACACCTTC
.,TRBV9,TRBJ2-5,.,CASSVVIPGFGETQYF,TGTGCCAGCAGCGTAGTAATTCCGGGGTTCGGAGAGACCCAGTACTTC
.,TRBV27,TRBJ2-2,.,CASSYGTPNTGELFF,TGTGCCAGCAGTTACGGGACACCAAACACCGGGGAGCTGTTTTTT
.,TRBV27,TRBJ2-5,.,CASSSYGTPGETQYF,TGTGCCAGCAGTTCCTACGGGACTCCTGGGGAGACCCAGTACTTC
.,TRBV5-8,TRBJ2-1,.,CASSWRASEGSYNEQFF,TGTGCCAGCAGCTGGAGGGCCTCAGAGGGGTCCTACAATGAGCAGTTCTTC
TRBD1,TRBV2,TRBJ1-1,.,CASRDPRGRLGQDTEAFF,TGTGCCAGCAGAGACCCCAGGGGGCGCCTAGGACAGGACACTGAAGCTTTCTTT
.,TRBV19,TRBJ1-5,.,CASSISIAYSQPQHF,TGTGCCAGTAGTATCTCCATAGCTTACTCTCAGCCCCAGCATTTT
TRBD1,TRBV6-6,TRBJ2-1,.,CASSLGQGASLF,TGTGCCAGCAGCCTGGGACAGGGGGCATCGCTCTTC
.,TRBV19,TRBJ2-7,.,CASSMGSASHEQYF,TGTGCCAGTAGTATGGGGAGCGCCAGCCACGAGCAGTACTTC
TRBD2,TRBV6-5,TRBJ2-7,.,CASRAGTRRVEQYF,TGTGCCAGCAGAGCCGGGACTAGGCGTGTCGAGCAGTACTTC
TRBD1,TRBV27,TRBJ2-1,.,CASSAGTGGPQFF,TGTGCCAGCAGTGCCGGGACAGGGGGCCCGCAGTTCTTC
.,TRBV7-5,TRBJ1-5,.,CARATSTGGDGNQPQHF,TGTGCCAGAGCGACATCGACAGGGGGCGACGGGAATCAGCCCCAGCATTTT
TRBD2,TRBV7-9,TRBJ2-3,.,CASSPRLAGGLTDTQYF,TGTGCCAGCAGCCCTAGACTAGCGGGAGGCCTCACAGATACGCAGTATTTT
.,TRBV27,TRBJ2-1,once,CASSPAKSSYNEQFF,TGTGCCAGCAGTCCCGCTAAGAGCTCCTACAATGAGCAGTTCTTC
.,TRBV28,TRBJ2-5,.,CASSFQGRDQETQYF,TGTGCCAGCAGTTTCCAGGGGAGGGACCAAGAGACCCAGTACTTC
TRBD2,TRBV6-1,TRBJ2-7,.,CASSEAPSGRALAYEQYF,TGTGCCAGCAGTGAAGCTCCTAGCGGGAGGGCCCTCGCCTACGAGCAGTACTTC
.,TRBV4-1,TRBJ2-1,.,CASSQAGNEQFF,TGCGCCAGCAGCCAGGCGGGTAATGAGCAGTTCTTC
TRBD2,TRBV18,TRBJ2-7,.,CASSPGTSGTRFHEQYF,TGTGCCAGCTCACCTGGGACTAGCGGGACGAGGTTCCACGAGCAGTACTTC
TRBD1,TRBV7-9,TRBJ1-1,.,CASSLRTGRLTEAFF,TGTGCCAGCAGCCTCCGGACAGGGCGGCTCACTGAAGCTTTCTTT
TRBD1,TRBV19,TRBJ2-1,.,CASSPGTAYNEQFF,TGTGCCAGTAGCCCCGGGACAGCTTACAATGAGCAGTTCTTC
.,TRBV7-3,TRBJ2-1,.,CASSSGHNNEQFF,TGTGCCAGCAGCTCGGGACACAACAATGAGCAGTTCTTC
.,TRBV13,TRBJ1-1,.,CASSLTNVVVTEAFF,TGTGCCAGCAGCTTAACGAACGTAGTTGTCACTGAAGCTTTCTTT
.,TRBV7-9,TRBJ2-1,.,CASSSIFEQFF,TGTGCCAGCAGTTCTATATTCGAGCAGTTCTTC
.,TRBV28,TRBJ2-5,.,CASIFSGEQYF,TGTGCCAGCATTTTTAGCGGAGAACAGTACTTC
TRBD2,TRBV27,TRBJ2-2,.,CASSSLAVTGELFF,TGTGCCAGCAGTTCACTAGCGGTCACCGGGGAGCTGTTTTTT
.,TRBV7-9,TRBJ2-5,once,CASRPQGKETQYF,TGTGCCAGCAGACCACAGGGAAAGGAGACCCAGTACTTC
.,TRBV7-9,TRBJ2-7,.,CASSPDSTEQYF,TGTGCCAGCAGCCCAGACAGTACGGAGCAGTACTTC
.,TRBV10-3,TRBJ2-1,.,CATRPDNSYNEQFF,TGTGCCACCCGGCCGGACAACTCCTACAATGAGCAGTTCTTC
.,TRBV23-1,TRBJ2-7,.,CASSPRRGTGPYEQYF,TGCGCCAGCAGTCCCCGGCGGGGGACAGGCCCCTACGAGCAGTACTTC
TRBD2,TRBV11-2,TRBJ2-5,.,CASSPSGSSGETQYF,TGTGCCAGCAGTCCGAGCGGGAGTAGTGGAGAGACCCAGTACTTC
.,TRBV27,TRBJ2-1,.,CASSSSRTTFNEQFF,TGTGCCAGCAGTTCCTCTCGGACTACCTTCAATGAGCAGTTCTTC
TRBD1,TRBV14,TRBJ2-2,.,CASSQARQGAYTGELFF,TGTGCCAGCAGCCAAGCAAGACAGGGGGCCTACACCGGGGAGCTGTTTTTT
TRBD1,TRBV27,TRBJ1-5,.,CASSTGTGGGQPQHF,TGTGCCAGCTCCACCGGGACAGGGGGGGGTCAGCCCCAGCATTTT
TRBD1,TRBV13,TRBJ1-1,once,CASSKTGLDTEAFF,TGTGCCAGCAGCAAGACAGGGTTGGACACTGAAGCTTTCTTT
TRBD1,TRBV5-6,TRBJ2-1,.,CASSFFGQGNEQFF,TGTGCCAGCAGCTTTTTCGGACAGGGCAATGAGCAGTTCTTC
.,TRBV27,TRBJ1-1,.,CASAPGSPTEAFF,TGTGCCAGTGCCCCGGGATCCCCCACTGAAGCTTTCTTT
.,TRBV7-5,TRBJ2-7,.,CARSSLPSGRAGEQYF,TGTGCCAGAAGCTCTCTCCCTAGCGGGAGGGCGGGCGAGCAGTACTTC
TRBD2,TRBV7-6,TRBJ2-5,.,CASSFRLAEETQYF,TGTGCCAGCAGCTTTAGACTAGCGGAAGAGACCCAGTACTTC
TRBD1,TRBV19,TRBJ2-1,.,CASSPTSGGDNNEQFF,TGTGCCAGTAGTCCGACCTCAGGGGGCGATAACAATGAGCAGTTCTTC
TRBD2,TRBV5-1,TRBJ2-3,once,CASRDRTSGSDTQYF,TGCGCCAGCAGAGATCGGACTAGCGGGTCAGATACGCAGTATTTT
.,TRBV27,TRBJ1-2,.,CASSFGVGGRGYTF,TGTGCCAGCAGTTTCGGCGTTGGAGGGCGAGGCTACACCTTC
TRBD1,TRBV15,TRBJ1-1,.,CATSPQGDTEAFF,TGTGCCACCAGCCCCCAGGGGGACACTGAAGCTTTCTTT